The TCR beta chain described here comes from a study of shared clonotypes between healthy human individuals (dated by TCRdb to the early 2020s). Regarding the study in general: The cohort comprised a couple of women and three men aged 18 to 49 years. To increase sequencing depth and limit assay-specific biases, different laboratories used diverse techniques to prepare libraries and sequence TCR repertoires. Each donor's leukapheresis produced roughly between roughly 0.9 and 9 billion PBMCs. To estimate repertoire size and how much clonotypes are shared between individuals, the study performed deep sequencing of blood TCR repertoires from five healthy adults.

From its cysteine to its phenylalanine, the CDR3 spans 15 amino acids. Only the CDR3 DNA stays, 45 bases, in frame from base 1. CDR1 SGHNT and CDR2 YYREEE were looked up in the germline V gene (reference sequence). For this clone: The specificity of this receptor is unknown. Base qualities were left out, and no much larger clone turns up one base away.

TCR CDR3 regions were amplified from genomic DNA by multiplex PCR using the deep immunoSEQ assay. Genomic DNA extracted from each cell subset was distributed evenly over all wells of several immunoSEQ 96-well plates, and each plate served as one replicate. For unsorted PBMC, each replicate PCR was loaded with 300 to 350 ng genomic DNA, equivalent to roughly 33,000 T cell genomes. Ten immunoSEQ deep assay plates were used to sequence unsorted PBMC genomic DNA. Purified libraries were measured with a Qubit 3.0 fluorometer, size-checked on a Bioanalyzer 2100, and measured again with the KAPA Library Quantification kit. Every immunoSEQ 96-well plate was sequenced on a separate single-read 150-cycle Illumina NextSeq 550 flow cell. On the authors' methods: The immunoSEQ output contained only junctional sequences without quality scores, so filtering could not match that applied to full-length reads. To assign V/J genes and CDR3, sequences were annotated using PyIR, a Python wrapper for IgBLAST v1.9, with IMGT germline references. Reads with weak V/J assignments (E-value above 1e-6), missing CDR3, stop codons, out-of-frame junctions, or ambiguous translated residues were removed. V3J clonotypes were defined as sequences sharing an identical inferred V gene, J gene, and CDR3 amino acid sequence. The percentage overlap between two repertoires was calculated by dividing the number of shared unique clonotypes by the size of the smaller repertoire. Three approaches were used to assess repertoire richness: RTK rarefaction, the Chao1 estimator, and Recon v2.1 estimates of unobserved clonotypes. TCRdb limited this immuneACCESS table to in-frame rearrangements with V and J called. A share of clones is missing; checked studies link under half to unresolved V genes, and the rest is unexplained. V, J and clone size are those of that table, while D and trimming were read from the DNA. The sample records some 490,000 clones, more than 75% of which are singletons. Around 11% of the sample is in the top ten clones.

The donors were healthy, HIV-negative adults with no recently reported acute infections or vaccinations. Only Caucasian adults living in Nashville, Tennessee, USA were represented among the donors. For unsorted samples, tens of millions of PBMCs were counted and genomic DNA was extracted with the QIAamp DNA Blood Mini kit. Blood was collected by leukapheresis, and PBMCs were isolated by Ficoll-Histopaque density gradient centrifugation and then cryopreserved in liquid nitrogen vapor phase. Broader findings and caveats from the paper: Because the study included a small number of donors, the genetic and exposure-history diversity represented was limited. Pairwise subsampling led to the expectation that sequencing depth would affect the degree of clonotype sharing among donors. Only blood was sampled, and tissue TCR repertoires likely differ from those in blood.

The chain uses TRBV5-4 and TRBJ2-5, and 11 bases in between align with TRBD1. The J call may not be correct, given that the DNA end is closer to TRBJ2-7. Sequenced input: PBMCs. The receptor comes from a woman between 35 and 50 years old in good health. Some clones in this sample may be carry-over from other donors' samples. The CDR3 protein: CASSPVPGTGGEQYF. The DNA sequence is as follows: TGTGCCAGCAGCCCCGTCCCGGGGACAGGGGGCGAGCAGTACTTC.